This TCR beta chain is drawn from a study of CD8 T cells in ankylosing spondylitis (dated by TCRdb to 2017 to 2019). For context, the study as a whole: The study set out to find disease-linked TCR variants by profiling T cell receptor beta repertoires in ankylosing spondylitis patients and healthy donors. The whole study cohort included about a hundred healthy donors and roughly 24 ankylosing spondylitis patients. Samples of peripheral blood were taken, and for ankylosing spondylitis patients, synovial fluid was collected as well. Overall results and qualifications from the work: The disease-linked clones showed a CD8+ phenotype and occurred at relatively low frequencies in peripheral blood. The disease-linked clones were reported to be significantly enriched in matched synovial fluid samples from ankylosing spondylitis patients. Some TCR beta motif variants had previously been reported in synovial fluid and blood of reactive arthritis patients, which suggested common disease-initiation mechanisms. A TCR beta motif made up of several highly homologous amino acid variants appeared to be characteristic of blood from ankylosing spondylitis patients.

TCRdb records Illumina HiSeq 2500 as the sequencer. TCR beta libraries were prepared by quantitative 5'-RACE with molecular barcodes. The original methods were these. A new computational method based on a probabilistic model of VDJ rearrangement was used to identify disease-linked TCR variants. TCRdb trimmed the raw reads at Q25, called clones with MiXCR and kept productive beta chains. A single entry per CDR3 protein holds the most common genes and DNA from its merged rows. For this entry, the V and J calls and clone size follow TCRdb and not the study's own pipeline. The sample table contains some 200,000 distinct CDR3 sequences; only one count was recorded for 7% to 8% of them. The ten biggest clones cover over 12% of the sample. Ten or more counts support this clonotype. Which antigen it targets is not known. No clone much larger than this one lies a single base away; base qualities are absent.

The sequence was collected from a male donor with ankylosing spondylitis. The sequenced sample was blood, either unsorted or a sorted T cell fraction (not recorded which).

The CDR3 sequence is CASSLVRGQVFAKNIQYF. The DNA sequence is as follows: TGTGCCAGCAGCTTAGTAAGGGGGCAGGTATTTGCCAAAAACATTCAGTACTTC. The rearranged chain carries TRBV7-8 and TRBJ2-4, with 7 middle bases fitting TRBD1. The CDR3, from cysteine to phenylalanine, totals 18 residues. The retained sequence is limited to the CDR3, 54 bases, with the frame set at the first base. Relative to germline, V is missing 1 base and J is missing 1 base, with 10 bases of the junction outside any gene match. CDR1 and CDR2 are drawn from the germline V gene: SGHVS, FQNEAQ.